A selection of T cell receptor beta chains follows, all from one sample in a study of blood T cell repertoires in COVID-19. Sequenced by immunoSEQ multiplex PCR; TCRdb stores in-frame clones only, minus some. The sample contains around 240,000 clones, 86% of which appear only once. The material sequenced was PBMCs or T cells enriched from blood (not recorded which). Source of these receptors: a woman aged 50 to 60 who had recovered from COVID-19. Both conserved end residues are part of each CDR3. The D gene is left open where the match is weak. Not every row has a clone size; where given, it reads once, few, many or a size class.

TRBV5-1	.	TRBJ2-4	.	TGCGCCAGCAGCTCGCAGACAAGCGGAAACATTCAGTACTTC	CASSSQTSGNIQYF
TRBV9	.	TRBJ2-1	.	TGTGCCAGCAGCGCCAAGACAGTTAGCTCCTACAATGAGCAGTTCTTC	CASSAKTVSSYNEQFF
TRBV28	.	TRBJ1-2	.	TGTGCCAGCGTGCGGGGGAACTATGGCTACACCTTC	CASVRGNYGYTF
TRBV29-1	TRBD1	TRBJ2-7	.	TGCAGCGTGTCAGGGGGAAGCTCCTACGAGCAGTACTTC	CSVSGGSSYEQYF
TRBV3-1/TRBV3-2	.	TRBJ1-2	.	TGTGCCAGCAGCCAAGTTGGCAGGAAATTCTATGGCTACACCTTC	CASSQVGRKFYGYTF
TRBV5-1	.	TRBJ2-5	.	TGCGCCAGCAGCCCGGGACTCACCTTCTCCCTTCAAGAGACCCAGTACTTC	CASSPGLTFSLQETQYF
TRBV5-1	.	TRBJ2-1	once	TGCGCCAGCACCCCGCTAGGCTCAGGGGGGAACAATGAGCAGTTCTTC	CASTPLGSGGNNEQFF
TRBV7-8	TRBD2	TRBJ2-7	.	TGTGCCAGCAGCTTAGTTCTCGGGGGGGTCTACGAGCAGTACTTC	CASSLVLGGVYEQYF
TRBV5-4	TRBD1	TRBJ1-3	.	TGTGCCAGCAGCTTGTGGACAGGGGCCCTCTCTGGAAACACCATATATTTT	CASSLWTGALSGNTIYF
TRBV5-1	TRBD1	TRBJ1-6	few	TGCGCCAGCAGGGGGACAGCGTCCAATTCACCCCTCCACTTT	CASRGTASNSPLHF
TRBV6-5	.	TRBJ1-3	.	TGTGCCAGCAGTTACAGTTTCAGGGCCTCTGGAAACACCATATATTTT	CASSYSFRASGNTIYF
TRBV27	.	TRBJ2-1	once	TGTGCCAGCAGTTCTCGCTATAATGAGCAGTTCTTC	CASSSRYNEQFF
TRBV28	.	TRBJ1-2	.	TGTGCCAGCGAACAGTTGGGCTACACCTTC	CASEQLGYTF
TRBV27	TRBD2	TRBJ2-3	.	TGTGCCAGCAGTTTTCGCGGGAGGACCACAGATACGCAGTATTTT	CASSFRGRTTDTQYF
TRBV7-6	TRBD1	TRBJ2-3	.	TGTGCCAGCAGCCCATTGGACAGGGCCTTAGGAGGAGATACGCAGTATTTT	CASSPLDRALGGDTQYF
TRBV28	TRBD1	TRBJ1-6	.	TGTGCCAGCAGTTTTCTCGGGACAGGATACTTAAAATGGTCACCCCTCCACTTT	CASSFLGTGYLKWSPLHF
TRBV27	.	TRBJ1-2	.	TGTGCCAGCAGTTCACTCCCGGGAGGTAATGGCTACACCTTC	CASSSLPGGNGYTF
TRBV2	TRBD2	TRBJ2-2	.	TGTGCCAGCAAATCTAGCGGGGCGAACACCGGGGAGCTGTTTTTT	CASKSSGANTGELFF
TRBV5-1	TRBD1	TRBJ2-5	.	TGCGCCAGCAGCTTGGCTGGACAGGGTTATCAAGAGACCCAGTACTTC	CASSLAGQGYQETQYF
TRBV5-1	TRBD1	TRBJ1-1	.	TGCGCCAGCAGCCGGGAGGGGGCGCCGAACACTGAAGCTTTCTTT	CASSREGAPNTEAFF
TRBV19	TRBD2	TRBJ2-5	.	TGTGCCAGTAGTGCACTAGCGGGCCTAAAAGAGACCCAGTACTTC	CASSALAGLKETQYF
TRBV3-1/TRBV3-2	.	TRBJ1-3	few	TGTGCCAGCAGCCAAGCCTCTACGATGAGAAACACCATATATTTT	CASSQASTMRNTIYF
TRBV7-2	.	TRBJ1-5	.	TGTGCCAGCAGCCCGGGGGGGCAGGGAGGAAGTCAGCCCCAGCATTTT	CASSPGGQGGSQPQHF
TRBV11-3	TRBD1	TRBJ2-1	.	TGTGCCAGCAGCTCCCTGCCACGGACAGGGTGGTACAATGAGCAGTTCTTC	CASSSLPRTGWYNEQFF
TRBV7-2	.	TRBJ1-1	once	TGTGCCAGCAGCTTTAGTGTTAGCCTTAGAGAAGCTTTCTTT	CASSFSVSLREAFF
TRBV15	TRBD1	TRBJ1-4	few	TGTGCCACCAGCAGAGATGCAGGGGGTAATGAAAAACTGTTTTTT	CATSRDAGGNEKLFF
TRBV29-1	.	TRBJ1-5	.	TGCAGCGTCTCGGAGGGTAATCAGCCCCAGCATTTT	CSVSEGNQPQHF
TRBV6-5	TRBD1	TRBJ2-7	.	TGTGCCAGCAGTTTGGGACAGGGAAACTACGAGCAGTACTTC	CASSLGQGNYEQYF
TRBV7-9	TRBD1	TRBJ2-3	.	TGTGCCAGCAGCTCCATCCCGGGACAGGGGAGCACAGATACGCAGTATTTT	CASSSIPGQGSTDTQYF
TRBV18	TRBD2	TRBJ2-1	.	TGTGCCAGCTCACCTAGACAGCGGGATTTTAATGAGCAGTTCTTC	CASSPRQRDFNEQFF
TRBV4-1	TRBD2	TRBJ2-6	.	TGCGCCAGCAGCCGCCTCGGGGGGGCGCCCCGTGAATCTGGGGCCAACGTCCTGACTTTC	CASSRLGGAPRESGANVLTF
TRBV27	.	TRBJ1-1	once	TGTGCCAGCAGTTTAAGCGATAACACTGAAGCTTTCTTT	CASSLSDNTEAFF
TRBV3-1/TRBV3-2	.	TRBJ1-6	once	TGTGCCAGCAGTCACAGACCCAGGCCTAATTCACCCCTCCACTTT	CASSHRPRPNSPLHF
TRBV5-1	.	TRBJ1-1	.	TGCGCCAGCAGGGAATGGACAGTGAAGACTGAAGCTTTCTTT	CASREWTVKTEAFF
TRBV11-3	TRBD2	TRBJ2-7	.	TGTGCCAGCAGCTTAATAAGCGGGGGAACCTACGAGCAGTACTTC	CASSLISGGTYEQYF
TRBV6-1	TRBD1	TRBJ2-1	.	TGTGCCAGCAGTGACCCCGGGACAGGGTTGCGGGAGATCGCCTACAATGAGCAGTTCTTC	CASSDPGTGLREIAYNEQFF
TRBV11-2	TRBD1	TRBJ2-5	.	TGTGCCAGCAGCTTAAGCAGGGGGAGAGAGACCCAGTACTTC	CASSLSRGRETQYF
TRBV7-9	.	TRBJ1-4	.	TGTGCCAGCAGCTCTCCCATTCGGGTTGAAAAACTGTTTTTT	CASSSPIRVEKLFF
TRBV12-3/TRBV12-4	.	TRBJ1-6	.	TGTGCCAGTCGGTGGTCCTATAATTCACCCCTCCACTTT	CASRWSYNSPLHF
TRBV6-5	TRBD1	TRBJ1-5	.	TGTGCCAGCAGTTTACAGGGGAATCAGCCCCAGCATTTT	CASSLQGNQPQHF
TRBV4-3	.	TRBJ1-1	.	TGCGCCAGCAGACAACAGGGCATGAACACTGAAGCTTTCTTT	CASRQQGMNTEAFF
TRBV3-1/TRBV3-2	TRBD1	TRBJ2-1	few	TGTGCCAGCAGCCTTTCCGGGACAGGAGCCAATGAGCAGTTCTTC	CASSLSGTGANEQFF
TRBV11-3	TRBD1	TRBJ2-1	.	TGTGCCAGCAGCCCTCGGGACAGGGTTGGCTACAATGAGCAGTTCTTC	CASSPRDRVGYNEQFF
TRBV2	TRBD1	TRBJ1-4	once	TGTGCCAGCCAGGGACAGGGAGGAGAAAAACTGTTTTTT	CASQGQGGEKLFF
TRBV4-1	TRBD1	TRBJ1-5	.	TGCGCCAGCAGCCAGTTCCCCGACAGGGCGACTCAGCCCCAGCATTTT	CASSQFPDRATQPQHF
TRBV19	TRBD1	TRBJ1-3	.	TGTGCCAGTAGAAATTGGGTCACCGGGACAGGGATATCTGGAAACACCATATATTTT	CASRNWVTGTGISGNTIYF
TRBV12-3/TRBV12-4	.	TRBJ1-2	.	TGTGCCAGCAGTTTACGGCGGGATGGCTACACCTTC	CASSLRRDGYTF
TRBV5-1	TRBD2	TRBJ2-5	.	TGCGCCAGCAGCTGGGGCCGGACTAGCAGTGAGACCCAGTACTTC	CASSWGRTSSETQYF
TRBV4-3	.	TRBJ1-5	.	TGCGCCAGCAGCCAAGACCAGGGGATCCATCAGCCCCAGCATTTT	CASSQDQGIHQPQHF
TRBV5-1	TRBD1	TRBJ1-2	.	TGCGCCAGCAGGGAACGACAGGGGACTCCTTATGGCTACACCTTC	CASRERQGTPYGYTF